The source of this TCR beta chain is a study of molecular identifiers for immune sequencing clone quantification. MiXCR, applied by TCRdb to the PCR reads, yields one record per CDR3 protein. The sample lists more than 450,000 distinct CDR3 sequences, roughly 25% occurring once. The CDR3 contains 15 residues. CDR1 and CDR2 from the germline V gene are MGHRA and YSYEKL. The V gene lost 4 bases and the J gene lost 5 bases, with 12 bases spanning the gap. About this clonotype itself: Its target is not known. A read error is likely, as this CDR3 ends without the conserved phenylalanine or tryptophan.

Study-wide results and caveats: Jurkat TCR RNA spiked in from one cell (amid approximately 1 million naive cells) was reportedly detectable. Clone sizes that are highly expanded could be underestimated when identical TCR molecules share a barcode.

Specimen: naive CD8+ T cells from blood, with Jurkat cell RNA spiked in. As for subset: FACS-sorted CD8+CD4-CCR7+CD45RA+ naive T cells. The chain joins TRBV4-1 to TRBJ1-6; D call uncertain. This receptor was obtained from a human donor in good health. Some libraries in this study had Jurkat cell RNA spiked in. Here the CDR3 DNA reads TGCGCCAGCAGCCTAGCCGACCCCAATAATTCACCCCTCCACATT. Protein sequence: CASSLADPNNSPLHI.